This is a list of T cell receptor beta chains from one sample in a study of regulatory T cells in long-lasting Graves disease. TCRdb reprocessed the multiplex PCR reads with MiXCR, giving one entry per CDR3 protein. The table includes around 250,000 distinct CDR3 sequences, around 18% detected once. This specimen consisted of peripheral blood mononuclear cells (PBMCs), obtained at new diagnosis, from a patient treated with antithyroid drugs. The receptor set was obtained from a female donor with Graves disease. Each CDR3 is given with its conserved first and last residue. D genes are given only for firm matches. Clone size, where shown, is once, few, many, or a class for clones that have expanded.

D | size | J | V | CDR3 | DNA
- | - | TRBJ2-1 | TRBV12-3/TRBV12-4 | CASRRGASRNNEQFF | TGTGCCAGCAGGAGGGGGGCCTCAAGAAACAATGAGCAGTTCTTC
- | many | TRBJ2-2 | TRBV13 | CASSLERGITGELFF | TGTGCCAGCAGCTTAGAAAGGGGGATCACCGGGGAGCTGTTTTTT
- | - | TRBJ2-7 | TRBV24-1 | CATSDDVTYEQYF | TGTGCCACCAGTGATGACGTGACCTACGAGCAGTACTTC
TRBD2 | many | TRBJ2-2 | TRBV27 | CASSFSGIQREGVGELFF | TGTGCCAGCAGTTTCTCTGGGATACAGCGGGAGGGTGTCGGGGAGCTGTTTTTT
- | many | TRBJ1-1 | TRBV10-3 | CAISERYSGTEAFF | TGTGCCATCAGCGAAAGATATTCGGGCACTGAAGCTTTCTTT
- | - | TRBJ1-4 | TRBV30 | CAWGGKGLPTNEKLFF | TGTGCCTGGGGCGGGAAGGGGCTACCAACTAATGAAAAACTGTTTTTT
TRBD2 | many | TRBJ2-1 | TRBV10-3 | CAISDERETYNEQFF | TGTGCCATCAGCGACGAGCGGGAGACATACAATGAGCAGTTCTTC
- | many | TRBJ1-3 | TRBV7-8 | CASSLGLQSGNTIYF | TGTGCCAGCAGCTTAGGTCTGCAGTCTGGAAACACCATATATTTT
- | many | TRBJ2-1 | TRBV29-1 | CSVGRGGGNNEQFF | TGCAGCGTTGGGAGGGGGGGCGGAAACAATGAGCAGTTCTTC
- | many | TRBJ2-6 | TRBV9 | CASSRGDGANVLTF | TGTGCCAGCAGTAGGGGAGATGGGGCCAACGTCCTGACTTTC
TRBD1 | few | TRBJ2-1 | TRBV7-3 | CASSLTTGADGDEQFF | TGTGCCAGCAGCTTAACGACAGGGGCCGACGGGGATGAGCAGTTCTTC
- | - | TRBJ1-2 | TRBV19 | CASSPPGPDVYGYTF | TGTGCCAGTAGTCCACCGGGACCTGACGTTTATGGCTACACCTTC
TRBD1 | many | TRBJ1-5 | TRBV19 | CASSKGQSVQPQHF | TGTGCCAGTAGTAAGGGACAGTCCGTTCAGCCCCAGCATTTT
- | - | TRBJ1-5 | TRBV13 | CASSLGPIGHDPYSNQPQHF | TGTGCCAGCAGCTTAGGCCCCATTGGGCACGACCCTTATAGCAATCAGCCCCAGCATTTT
TRBD2 | many | TRBJ2-2 | TRBV12-3/TRBV12-4 | CASSFGGRRTGELFF | TGTGCCAGCAGTTTCGGCGGGAGGAGGACCGGGGAGCTGTTTTTT
TRBD1 | many | TRBJ2-3 | TRBV20-1 | CSANPTGGTDTQYF | TGCAGTGCCAACCCGACAGGGGGGACAGATACGCAGTATTTT
TRBD1 | few | TRBJ1-5 | TRBV19 | CASSIRTGAGQPQHF | TGTGCCAGTAGTATAAGGACAGGGGCGGGTCAGCCCCAGCATTTT
- | many | TRBJ1-1 | TRBV4-1 | CASSQDGSGVVAEAFF | TGCGCCAGCAGCCAAGATGGATCGGGTGTGGTGGCTGAAGCTTTCTTT
- | - | TRBJ1-4 | TRBV12-5 | CASDPRTRGKKKLFF | TGTGCTAGTGACCCCCGGACTAGGGGTAAGAAAAAACTGTTTTTT
- | - | TRBJ1-5 | TRBV24-1 | CATGAYQPQHF | TGTGCCACCGGCGCATATCAGCCCCAGCATTTT
- | many | TRBJ1-4 | TRBV2 | CASGETATNEKLFF | TGTGCCAGCGGGGAGACTGCAACTAATGAAAAACTGTTTTTT
- | - | TRBJ2-1 | TRBV15 | CATSRTRYNEQFF | TGTGCCACCAGCAGAACTCGATACAATGAGCAGTTCTTC
TRBD2 | - | TRBJ2-5 | TRBV5-1 | CASSSLAGGGTETQYF | TGCGCCAGCAGCTCCCTAGCGGGAGGGGGCACGGAGACCCAGTACTTC
TRBD2 | few | TRBJ2-2 | TRBV19 | CASRRERATGELFF | TGTGCCAGTAGGCGGGAGCGGGCCACCGGGGAGCTGTTTTTT
- | many | TRBJ1-5 | TRBV24-1 | CATSDLQEALKGSNQPQHF | TGTGCCACCAGTGATTTGCAGGAGGCCCTTAAGGGTAGCAATCAGCCCCAGCATTTT
- | many | TRBJ2-5 | TRBV2 | CASGRETQYF | TGTGCCAGCGGACGAGAGACCCAGTACTTC